Each of the 19 T cell receptor beta chains below was sequenced from the same sample in a study of cytomegalovirus exposure and HLA in healthy donors. 60 Vbeta and 13 Jbeta primers were used in PCR. The data were produced by immunoSEQ multiplex PCR, yet TCRdb's version contains in-frame clones alone and is incomplete. The data contain some 150,000 clones, roughly two thirds of them seen just once; the ten biggest clones take up approximately 3%. Sequenced: PBMCs. These receptors originate from a woman younger than 45 in good health and CMV-seronegative.

This clone was seen only a few times. The genes are TRBV6-5 and TRBJ2-1; no reliable D call. Per the germline V gene, CDR1 is MNHEY and CDR2 is SVGAGI. CDR3 length: 15 residues. Trimming took off 3 bases at V and 4 bases at J, with 13 bases between the two ends. In DNA form, the CDR3 reads TGTGCCAGCAGTTATGGCGGCAGCGATTACAATGAGCAGTTCTTC. Encoded protein: CASSYGGSDYNEQFF.

The V and J genes are TRBV7-3 and TRBJ2-3; 9 bases are shared with TRBD1. In germline, CDR1 is SGHTA, CDR2 FQGTGA. This CDR3 contains 17 residues. The ends lost 6 bases at V and 2 bases at J; junction bases unmatched: 12. This chain's CDR3 is CASSQPGTGSFTDTQYF. CDR3 sequence (DNA): TGTGCCAGCAGTCAGCCCGGGACAGGGAGTTTCACAGATACGCAGTATTTT. The whole variable domain, remainder taken from reference TRBV7-3 and TRBJ2-3, is GAGVSQTPSNKVTEKGKYVELRCDPISGHTALYWYRQSLGQGPEFLIYFQGTGAADDSGLPNDRFFAVRPEGSVSTLKIQRTERGDSAVYLCASSQPGTGSFTDTQYFGPGTRLTVL.

The rearrangement uses TRBV11-2 and TRBJ1-1; D may be TRBD1 (5 bases). Germline lookup yields CDR1 SGHAT and CDR2 FQNNGV. The V end was cut by 5 bases, the J end by 1 base, with 17 bases between. CDR3 length equals 16 residues. DNA for the CDR3: TGTGCCAGCAGCCCAAACACTCGGGGGGGGAACACTGAAGCTTTCTTT. This encodes CASSPNTRGGNTEAFF.

The chain links TRBV4-1 to TRBJ1-5; TRBD1 might be the D (6 bases). The germline V gene encodes CDR1 MGHRA and CDR2 YSYEKL. The CDR3 is 15 amino acids. V dropped 0 bases and J dropped 5 bases, with 11 bases sitting between them. CDR3 residues: CASSQDPGVDQPQHF. Here the CDR3 DNA reads TGCGCCAGCAGCCAAGATCCAGGGGTTGATCAGCCCCAGCATTTT.

CDR3 bases: TGTGCCAGTAGTATAGTAGGGGACCAAGAGACCCAGTACTTC. Protein sequence: CASSIVGDQETQYF. The chain is built from TRBV19 and TRBJ2-5; D may be TRBD1 (5 bases). The germline V and J ends were trimmed by 1 base and 0 bases, with 6 bases remaining between them. The V gene's germline CDR1 is LNHDA and CDR2 SQIVND (reference sequence). CDR3 size: 14 residues.

V is TRBV4-3 and J is TRBJ2-7; 11 nucleotides match TRBD2. The CDR3 extends over 21 amino acids. The germline CDR1 and CDR2 sequences are LGHNA and YSLEER. V lost 1 base to trimming and J lost 4 bases; unmatched junction nucleotides: 21. The chain's CDR3 is CASSQVPPGRSFSGRVYEQYF. The CDR3 DNA follows: TGCGCCAGCAGCCAAGTCCCCCCCGGGCGTAGTTTTAGCGGGAGGGTATACGAGCAGTACTTC.

Only a few counts were recorded for this clone. The chain has TRBV5-6 and TRBJ1-5; D not certain. V was clipped by 4 bases and J by 0 bases, with 17 bases between them. From germline, CDR1 is SGHDT and CDR2 YYEEEE. The CDR3 spans 17 residues. CDR3 bases: TGTGCCAGCAGCCTGGGAGGGTCGGAATATAGCAATCAGCCCCAGCATTTT. Its protein is CASSLGGSEYSNQPQHF.

V usage is TRBV5-4 and J usage is TRBJ2-2; weak D call: TRBD1 (6 bases). The germline gives CDR1 SGHNT, CDR2 YYREEE (reference sequence). The CDR3 extends over 16 amino acids. Trimming removed 0 bases from V and 4 bases from J, with 13 bases in between. This chain's CDR3 is CASSLGGRGATGELFF. CDR3 nucleotides: TGTGCCAGCAGCTTGGGGGGCAGGGGCGCCACCGGGGAGCTGTTTTTT. Based on the CDR3 plus reference TRBV5-4 and TRBJ2-2, the full variable domain is ETGVTQSPTHLIKTRGQQVTLRCSSQSGHNTVSWYQQALGQGPQFIFQYYREEENGRGNFPPRFSGLQFPNYSSELNVNALELDDSALYLCASSLGGRGATGELFFGEGSRLTVL.

This sequence joins TRBV6-1 and TRBJ1-5; D is unclear. The CDR3 has 15 residues. With 2 bases removed from V and 4 bases from J, the gap between germline ends came to 12 bases. The germline gives CDR1 MNHNS, CDR2 SASEGT. As DNA, the CDR3 is TGTGCCAGCAGTGAAAACGGACGGACTAATCAGCCCCAGCATTTT. It specifies CASSENGRTNQPQHF.

This chain connects TRBV29-1 to TRBJ1-1, with 7 bases fitting TRBD1. Per the germline V gene, CDR1 is SQVTM and CDR2 is ANQGSEA. The J segment lost 1 base and the V segment lost 6 bases, leaving 8 bases of the junction unmatched. The CDR3 runs 14 residues. The CDR3 nucleotides are TGCAGCGTAGAGGACAGGTCGACGAACACTGAAGCTTTCTTT. Protein: CSVEDRSTNTEAFF.

The V and J genes are TRBV12-1 and TRBJ2-3; the D segment call TRBD1 is taken from the table without a DNA check. TRBV12-1 constitutes a pseudogene. The CDR3 has 13 amino acids. This CDR3 is CASSFGRAAAQYF. The DNA of the CDR3 is TGTGCCAGCAGCTTTGGCAGGGCTGCAGCGCAGTATTTT.

The chain couples TRBV7-9 to TRBJ2-5, with TRBD2 identical over 10 bases. V shed 1 base, J shed 5 bases, and the junction held 10 bases outside the gene matches. The CDR3 spans 17 residues. Germline V gene sequence: CDR1 SEHNR, CDR2 FQNEAQ (reference sequence). The CDR3 is CASSLGWLAGADETQYF. Here the CDR3 DNA reads TGTGCCAGCAGCTTAGGATGGCTAGCGGGAGCGGATGAGACCCAGTACTTC.

V gene TRBV27 combines with J gene TRBJ2-3, with 11 bases identical to TRBD2. Germline CDR1 MNHEY, CDR2 SMNVEV (reference sequence). The length of the CDR3 is 15 residues. The V segment lost 5 bases and the J segment 0 bases; nucleotides outside the gene matches: 1. In DNA form, the CDR3 reads TGTGCCAGCAGTAGACTAGCGGGGAGCACAGATACGCAGTATTTT. Its translation: CASSRLAGSTDTQYF.

This clone has only a few counts. The chain joins TRBV9 to TRBJ2-1; 8 nucleotides match TRBD2. J gave up 7 bases and V 3 bases, and 9 bases lay outside the gene matches. Germline assignment: CDR1 SGDLS and CDR2 YYNGEE. This CDR3 comprises 15 residues. CDR3 amino acids: CASSASSGSLNEQFF. CDR3 sequence (DNA): TGTGCCAGCAGCGCATCTAGCGGGTCCTTGAATGAGCAGTTCTTC.

The chain recombines TRBV7-3 with TRBJ2-3; 9 bases are shared with TRBD2. Germline CDR1 and CDR2: SGHTA and FQGTGA. The length of the CDR3 is 16 residues. With V trimmed by 4 bases and J by 3 bases, 8 bases remained unmatched. The CDR3 bases are TGTGCCAGCAGCTCCTTTCCCAGCGGGGGGACAGATACGCAGTATTTT. This sequence encodes CASSSFPSGGTDTQYF. The full variable domain, its missing parts supplied by reference TRBV7-3 and TRBJ2-3, is GAGVSQTPSNKVTEKGKYVELRCDPISGHTALYWYRQSLGQGPEFLIYFQGTGAADDSGLPNDRFFAVRPEGSVSTLKIQRTERGDSAVYLCASSSFPSGGTDTQYFGPGTRLTVL.

This clone occurred a few times. Other DNA sequences in the same sample also yield this CDR3. CDR3 in amino acids: CSASRADTQYF. Written as DNA, the CDR3 is TGCAGTGCTAGCAGGGCAGATACGCAGTATTTT. The chain employs TRBV20-1 and TRBJ2-3; weak D call: TRBD1 (5 bases). V shed 3 bases and J shed 4 bases, with 5 bases lying between them. Germline loops: CDR1 DFQATT, CDR2 SNEGSKA (reference sequence). The CDR3 is made up of 11 amino acids.

This clone was observed a single time. This sequence joins TRBV4-1 and TRBJ1-2, with D perhaps TRBD1 (5 bases). The CDR3 covers 15 residues. The V gene's germline CDR1 is MGHRA and CDR2 YSYEKL. Trimming stripped 2 bases from V and 3 bases from J, with 13 bases between. CDR3 DNA sequence: TGCGCCAGCAGCCAAAACCTCGACAGTCACTATGGCTACACCTTC. This gives the protein CASSQNLDSHYGYTF.

This clone occurred a few times. CDR3 sequence (DNA): TGTGCCAGCAGCTACACCTTGGCAGATACGCAGTATTTT. Translated: CASSYTLADTQYF. V and J are TRBV11-2 and TRBJ2-3; no reliable D call. Germline-derived CDR1 and CDR2 are SGHAT and FQNNGV. Trimming removed 4 bases from V and 4 bases from J, with 9 bases in between. The CDR3 length is 13 residues.

The V and J genes are TRBV15 and TRBJ1-1; D unclear. The CDR3 runs to 12 residues. V was shortened by 1 base and J by 7 bases, with 7 bases between the two germline ends. CDR1 is LNHNV and CDR2 is YYDKDF in the germline V gene (reference sequence). The CDR3 DNA is TGTGCCACCAGCAGAGGGGAGGTTGAAGCTTTCTTT. As protein: CATSRGEVEAFF.